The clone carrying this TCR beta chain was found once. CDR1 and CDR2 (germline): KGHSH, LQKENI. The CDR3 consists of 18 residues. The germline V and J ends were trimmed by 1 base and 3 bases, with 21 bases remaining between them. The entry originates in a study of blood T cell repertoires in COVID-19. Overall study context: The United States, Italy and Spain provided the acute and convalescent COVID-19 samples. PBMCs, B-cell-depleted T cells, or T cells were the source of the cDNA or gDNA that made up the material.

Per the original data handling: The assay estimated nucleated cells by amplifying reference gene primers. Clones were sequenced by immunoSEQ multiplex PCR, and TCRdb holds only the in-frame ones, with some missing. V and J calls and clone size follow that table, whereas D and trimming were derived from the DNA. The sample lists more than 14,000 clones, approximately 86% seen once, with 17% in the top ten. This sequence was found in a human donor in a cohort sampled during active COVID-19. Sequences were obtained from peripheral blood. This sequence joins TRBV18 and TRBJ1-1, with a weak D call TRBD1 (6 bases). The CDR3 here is CASSPLLLTQGSDTEAFF. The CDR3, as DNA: TGTGCCAGCTCACCACTTCTTCTGACCCAGGGGTCGGACACTGAAGCTTTCTTT.